This passage covers 23 T cell receptor beta chains from one sample sequenced in a study of cytomegalovirus exposure and HLA in healthy donors. PCR amplification relied on 60 Vbeta primers (plus 13 Jbeta primers). Here immunoSEQ multiplex PCR was the method, and the copy in TCRdb shows in-frame clones only, minus some. This sample carries 120,000 to 150,000 clones, approximately 80% of them seen once, and the ten largest clones take around 3.9%. The sample comprised PBMCs. The receptors originated from a man between 35 and 55 years old in good health and CMV-seropositive.

The sample holds a few counts of this clone. The J gene is TRBJ1-2, the V gene TRBV6-5; TRBD1 is a possible D gene (6 bases). CDR3 length: 14 amino acids. V lost 5 bases and J lost 7, with 17 bases in between. Germline V lookup: CDR1 MNHEY, CDR2 SVGAGI. CDR3 region: CASSAGGVMSGYTF. DNA for the CDR3: TGTGCCAGCAGTGCGGGGGGCGTAATGAGTGGCTACACCTTC.

On this clone: A junction end diverges from the germline sequence, so it may reflect a read error. J is TRBJ2-7 and V is TRBV10-3; tentative D call: TRBD1 (6 bases). Germline CDR1 ENHRY, CDR2 SYGVKD. The CDR3 runs to 12 residues. Here the CDR3 reads CAISEATGSLQF. The CDR3 coding sequence is TGTGCCATCAGTGAGGCCACAGGGTCCCTCCAATTC.

V and J are TRBV11-2 and TRBJ2-7, with D unclear. Trimming stripped 5 bases from V and 0 bases from J, with 11 bases between. The V gene's germline CDR1 is SGHAT and CDR2 FQNNGV. The CDR3 consists of 14 residues. CDR3: CASSLTVHSYEQYF. The CDR3 DNA is TGTGCCAGCAGCCTAACTGTTCACTCCTACGAGCAGTACTTC.

The CDR3 sequence: CASSSGPRGETQYF. The DNA for the CDR3 is TGCGCCAGCAGCTCTGGCCCCCGGGGGGAGACCCAGTACTTC. The rearrangement links TRBV5-1 to TRBJ2-5; tentative D call: TRBD2 (6 bases). This CDR3 has 14 residues. Trimming removed 3 bases from V and 5 bases from J, with 14 bases in between. CDR1 is SGHRS and CDR2 is YFSETQ in the germline V gene.

The chain has TRBV10-3 and TRBJ1-1, with a possible D match to TRBD1 (6 bases). V lost 5 bases and J 1 base, leaving 11 bases between the germline ends. The CDR3 consists of 14 residues. CDR1 ENHRY and CDR2 SYGVKD come from the germline V gene. This chain's CDR3 is CAISYGTQNTEAFF. The CDR3, as DNA: TGTGCCATCAGTTATGGGACACAGAACACTGAAGCTTTCTTT.

The V and J genes are TRBV6-1 and TRBJ1-5, with D tentatively TRBD1 (5 bases). Germline-derived CDR1 and CDR2 are MNHNS and SASEGT. The CDR3 covers 15 residues. V was clipped by 6 bases and J by 5 bases, with 17 bases between them. The chain's CDR3 is CASRGTMGQDQPQHF. The DNA of the CDR3 is TGTGCCAGCAGAGGAACTATGGGGCAGGATCAGCCCCAGCATTTT.

V gene TRBV6-5 combines with J gene TRBJ2-7; the match to TRBD2 covers 7 bases. J lost 7 bases, V lost 6 bases, and 12 bases had no gene match. The CDR3 is 14 residues long. The germline V gene encodes CDR1 MNHEY and CDR2 SVGAGI. The CDR3 protein is CASSPRHARGEQYF. The CDR3 DNA reads as TGTGCCAGCAGCCCTAGGCACGCGCGGGGGGAGCAGTACTTC.

The V call is TRBV5-1, the J call TRBJ2-7; 7 bases align to TRBD2. The CDR3 is 15 residues long. Germline CDR1 reads SGHRS; CDR2 reads YFSETQ. With V trimmed by 4 bases and J by 0 bases, 7 bases remained unmatched. CDR3 amino acids: CASSLRGSLSYEQYF. For the CDR3, the DNA is TGCGCCAGCAGCCTGCGGGGGTCCCTCTCCTACGAGCAGTACTTC.

This chain joins TRBV2 and TRBJ2-1; D is unresolved. The V end lost 5 bases, the J end lost 6 bases, and 17 bases lay between the germline ends. The CDR3 spans 15 residues. Germline V gene data show CDR1 as SNHLY and CDR2 as FYNNEI. The CDR3 here is CASSRDTPSGNEQFF. The CDR3 DNA reads TGTGCCAGCAGTCGAGACACTCCGTCAGGCAATGAGCAGTTCTTC.

This CDR3 reads CASSSPAGAPLHF. Written as DNA, the CDR3 is TGTGCCAGCAGCTCCCCGGCGGGCGCACCCCTCCACTTT. This sequence joins TRBV11-3 and TRBJ1-6, with D unclear. Per germline, CDR1 SGHNT and CDR2 YENEEA. V was pared by 4 bases and J by 11 bases, with 12 bases between. This CDR3 contains 13 residues.

J is TRBJ1-2 and V is TRBV9; D is undetermined. From germline, CDR1 is SGDLS and CDR2 YYNGEE. The CDR3 sequence is 15 residues long. The V gene lost 3 bases and the J gene lost 1 base, with 13 bases spanning the gap. CDR3 nucleotide sequence: TGTGCCAGCAGCGGATTACTCGAAGATAACTATGGCTACACCTTC. The encoded protein is CASSGLLEDNYGYTF.

The chain employs TRBV5-1 and TRBJ1-4, with a tentative D call TRBD1 (5 bases). The germline gives CDR1 SGHRS, CDR2 YFSETQ. V was shortened by 6 bases and J by 4 bases, with 16 bases between the two germline ends. There are 15 residues in the CDR3. The CDR3 loop is CASKIVGGSNEKLFF. The DNA for the CDR3 is TGCGCCAGCAAAATTGTCGGGGGTAGTAATGAAAAACTGTTTTTT. The entire variable domain, with the rest obtained from reference TRBV5-1 and TRBJ1-4, is as follows: KAGVTQTPRYLIKTRGQQVTLSCSPISGHRSVSWYQQTPGQGLQFLFEYFSETQRNKGNFPGRFSGRQFSNSRSEMNVSTLELGDSALYLCASKIVGGSNEKLFFGSGTQLSVL.

The V and J genes are TRBV19 and TRBJ1-1, with 11 bases lining up with TRBD1. CDR1 is LNHDA, CDR2 SQIVND, per germline (reference sequence). The CDR3 extends over 16 amino acids. V dropped 11 bases and J dropped 3; count of bases not matched to a gene: 14. CDR3 bases: TGTGCCTCACAGGACAGGGGGCGCGGAGGATACACTGAAGCTTTCTTT. This sequence encodes CASQDRGRGGYTEAFF. The full variable domain, with the rest looked up from reference TRBV19 and TRBJ1-1, is DGGITQSPKYLFRKEGQNVTLSCEQNLNHDAMYWYRQDPGQGLRLIYYSQIVNDFQKGDIAEGYSVSREKKESFPLTVTSAQKNPTAFYLCASQDRGRGGYTEAFFGQGTRLTVV.

V gene TRBV30 combines with J gene TRBJ2-1; 12 bases match TRBD2. V was pared by 2 bases and J by 7 bases, with 9 bases of the junction left unmatched. Germline CDR1 GTSNPN, CDR2 SVGIG (reference sequence). CDR3 length: 16 amino acids. The CDR3 region has the DNA TGTGCCTGGAGTCCCGAGACTAGCGGGAGACCGAATGAGCAGTTCTTC. Residues: CAWSPETSGRPNEQFF.

J is TRBJ2-7 and V is TRBV4-1; 11 nucleotides line up with TRBD2. The germline CDR1 and CDR2 sequences are MGHRA and YSYEKL. The CDR3 has 15 residues. With V trimmed by 1 base and J by 7 bases, 6 bases remained unmatched. The CDR3 is CASSQVLAGGREQYF. The CDR3 DNA follows: TGCGCCAGCAGCCAAGTCTTAGCGGGGGGGCGTGAGCAGTACTTC.

The rearrangement joins TRBV7-8 to TRBJ1-2; TRBD1 matches 7 bases. V trimming: 2 bases; J trimming: 4 bases; junction bases outside the gene matches: 4. This CDR3 spans 14 amino acids. Germline CDR1 SGHVS, CDR2 FQNEAQ. The DNA for the CDR3 is TGTGCCAGCAGCTTACAGGGGGAGACCTATGGCTACACCTTC. As protein: CASSLQGETYGYTF.

The CDR3: CASSPSGTGYTF. The DNA for the CDR3 is TGTGCCAGCAGCCCGTCCGGTACGGGCTACACCTTC. The chain combines TRBV9 with TRBJ1-2; no clear D gene. Germline V gives CDR1 SGDLS, CDR2 YYNGEE. Between the trimmed V and J ends, which lost 4 bases and 8 bases, there was a span of 12 bases. CDR3 length equals 12 residues.

The chain employs TRBV29-1 and TRBJ2-5; possible D gene TRBD1, 6 bases. This CDR3 has 13 residues. In germline, CDR1 is SQVTM, CDR2 ANQGSEA. The germline V and J ends were trimmed by 8 bases and 5 bases, with 18 bases remaining between them. The CDR3 DNA is TGCAGCTCCTCTAGGGGGTTAACGGAGACCCAGTACTTC. Its protein is CSSSRGLTETQYF.

V gene TRBV5-1 combines with J gene TRBJ2-7, with D possibly matching TRBD1 (6 bases). The CDR3 contains 14 residues. Trimming took 3 bases from V and 5 from J, leaving 15 bases between them. Germline CDR1 SGHRS, CDR2 YFSETQ. The CDR3 DNA reads as TGCGCCAGCAGCTCAGGGGTGATTCGCGACGAGCAGTACTTC. It is translated as CASSSGVIRDEQYF.

The rearrangement links TRBV5-6 to TRBJ1-2; D might be TRBD1 (5 bases). V shed 6 bases and J shed 0 bases, with 18 bases lying between them. The CDR3 spans 16 residues. Germline V CDR1 and CDR2: SGHDT, YYEEEE. In nucleotides, the CDR3 is TGTGCCAGCACCCCGGGGGGTCCGGGAGCTAACTATGGCTACACCTTC. It is translated as CASTPGGPGANYGYTF.

This clone appeared a few times. J is TRBJ1-1 and V is TRBV5-4, with TRBD1 identical over 9 bases. Trimming at V came to 4 bases and at J to 5 bases, leaving 6 bases not matched to a gene. This CDR3 contains 14 residues. The germline V gene encodes CDR1 SGHNT and CDR2 YYREEE (reference sequence). Written as DNA, the CDR3 is TGTGCCAGCAGCCCGGGACAGGGATTTACTGAAGCTTTCTTT. Protein sequence: CASSPGQGFTEAFF.

Here the CDR3 DNA reads TGTGCCAGCAGCCGAAAATACAGGGAGATGGGGACTGAAGCTTTCTTT. Encoded protein: CASSRKYREMGTEAFF. J is TRBJ1-1 and V is TRBV13, with a tentative D call TRBD1 (6 bases). Trimming left V 5 bases short and J 5 bases short, with 21 bases between. Per the germline V gene, CDR1 is PRHDT and CDR2 is FYEKMQ (reference sequence). This CDR3 has 16 amino acids.

The rearrangement links TRBV30 to TRBJ2-5; possibly TRBD2 for D (5 bases). Per the germline V gene, CDR1 is GTSNPN and CDR2 is SVGIG (reference sequence). CDR3 size: 18 residues. The germline V and J ends were trimmed by 5 bases and 1 base, with 26 bases remaining between them. CDR3 in amino acids: CAWVLAQATRAFQETQYF. In DNA, the CDR3 is TGTGCCTGGGTTTTAGCACAAGCCACGCGGGCCTTCCAAGAGACCCAGTACTTC.